Below, 10 T cell receptor beta chains from the same sample are listed, as sequenced in a study of neurological immune-mediated disorders. Noted time point: longitudinal time-point 3. TCRdb used MiXCR to reprocess the 5' RACE reads, holding one entry per CDR3 protein. The sample contains 45,000 to 65,000 distinct CDR3 sequences, 7% to 10% of which appear only once. Sequencing was done on a sample of PBMCs. The receptors stem from a woman aged 40 to 50 in good health.

V and J are TRBV18 and TRBJ1-4, with D unclear. This CDR3 is 14 amino acids long. The germline CDR1 and CDR2 sequences are KGHSH and LQKENI. Trimming took 6 bases from V and 3 from J, leaving 11 bases between them. The CDR3 protein is CASSPGSPNEKLFF. The DNA for the CDR3 is TGTGCCAGCTCTCCGGGGTCTCCTAATGAAAAACTGTTTTTT.

This clonotype was recorded many times. DNA of the CDR3: TGCGCCAGCAGCTTGGGTGGACACACAGATACGCAGTATTTT. Amino acids: CASSLGGHTDTQYF. This chain uses TRBV5-1 with TRBJ2-3, with a tentative D call TRBD1 (5 bases). CDR1 is SGHRS, CDR2 YFSETQ, per germline. There are 14 residues in the CDR3. Between the trimmed V and J ends, which lost 0 bases and 2 bases, there was a span of 7 bases.

In this sample, this clonotype turned up many times. Here the CDR3 reads CSVEVRRGPSTNEKLFF. The CDR3 DNA reads as TGCAGCGTTGAAGTTCGGAGGGGCCCCTCAACTAATGAAAAACTGTTTTTT. The V and J genes are TRBV29-1 and TRBJ1-4; TRBD1 might be the D (5 bases). The CDR3 contains 17 residues. V lost 1 base, J lost 0 bases, and 15 bases lay in between. Germline V gives CDR1 SQVTM, CDR2 ANQGSEA.

This clonotype was seen repeatedly, ten times or more. J is TRBJ2-3 and V is TRBV7-2; 7 positions agree with TRBD1. Germline V gene data show CDR1 as SGHTA and CDR2 as FQGNSA. After removal of 4 bases from V and 0 bases from J, the junction contained 13 bases not matched to a gene. The CDR3 has 18 amino acids. CDR3 sequence reads: CASSYDRDDWTSTDTQYF. The CDR3 DNA reads TGTGCCAGCAGCTACGACAGGGACGACTGGACTAGCACAGATACGCAGTATTTT. The variable domain in full, completed from reference TRBV7-2 and TRBJ2-3, reads GAGVSQSPSNKVTEKGKDVELRCDPISGHTALYWYRQSLGQGLEFLIYFQGNSAPDKSGLPSDRFSAERTGGSVSTLTIQRTQQEDSAVYLCASSYDRDDWTSTDTQYFGPGTRLTVL.

This clonotype has at least ten counts. The V and J genes are TRBV5-1 and TRBJ2-7; D is possibly TRBD2 (6 bases). This CDR3 has 15 amino acids. V lost 0 bases and J 2 bases, leaving 12 bases between the germline ends. CDR1 is SGHRS, CDR2 YFSETQ, per germline. The CDR3: CASSLAGLQTYEQYF. CDR3 in DNA: TGCGCCAGCAGCTTGGCGGGACTGCAAACCTACGAGCAGTACTTC.

There are a few counts of this clonotype. V usage is TRBV29-1 and J usage is TRBJ1-1; 9 nucleotides match TRBD1. CDR3 size: 12 residues. The germline V gene encodes CDR1 SQVTM and CDR2 ANQGSEA. V shed 6 bases and J 6 bases; nucleotides not matched to a gene: 5. The CDR3 DNA reads as TGCAGCGTCGAGGACAGGGGAGCTGAAGCTTTCTTT. It specifies CSVEDRGAEAFF. The full variable domain, rest sourced from reference TRBV29-1 and TRBJ1-1, is SAVISQKPSRDICQRGTSLTIQCQVDSQVTMMFWYRQQPGQSLTLIATANQGSEATYESGFVIDKFPISRPNLTFSTLTVSNMSPEDSSIYLCSVEDRGAEAFFGQGTRLTVV.

The rearrangement uses TRBV5-1 and TRBJ2-2, with a possible D match to TRBD2 (6 bases). Germline values: CDR1 SGHRS, CDR2 YFSETQ. The germline V and J ends were trimmed by 0 bases and 3 bases, with 9 bases remaining between them. The CDR3 has 15 residues. Here the CDR3 reads CASSLGGRHTGELFF. The CDR3 region has the DNA TGCGCCAGCAGCTTGGGGGGGAGGCACACCGGGGAGCTGTTTTTT.

This clonotype was recorded many times. J is TRBJ2-2 and V is TRBV10-2; D is uncertain. The V gene's germline CDR1 is WSHSY and CDR2 SAAADI. Trimming removed 6 bases from V and 1 base from J, with 3 bases in between. The CDR3 runs 12 residues. CDR3 DNA sequence: TGCGCCAGCAGGCTGAACACCGGGGAGCTGTTTTTT. Its translation is CASRLNTGELFF.

There are many counts of this clonotype. The chain recombines TRBV10-3 with TRBJ2-7; no reliable D call. The CDR3 contains 11 residues. V lost 6 bases and J 7 bases, leaving 10 bases between the germline ends. Germline V gene sequence: CDR1 ENHRY, CDR2 SYGVKD. CDR3 nucleotide sequence: TGTGCCATCAGGACCCTGGAAGAGCAGTACTTC. Encoded protein: CAIRTLEEQYF.

Worth noting for this clonotype: Relative to the germline gene, one junction end is altered; a read error may explain this. The genes are TRBV5-1 and TRBJ2-1; D gene unclear. Per germline, CDR1 SGHRS and CDR2 YFSETQ. The CDR3 is 15 amino acids. Here the CDR3 DNA reads TGCGCCAGCAGCCCCCATCGTGCCGTAGTGGATGAGCAGTTTTTC. Its translation: CASSPHRAVVDEQFF.